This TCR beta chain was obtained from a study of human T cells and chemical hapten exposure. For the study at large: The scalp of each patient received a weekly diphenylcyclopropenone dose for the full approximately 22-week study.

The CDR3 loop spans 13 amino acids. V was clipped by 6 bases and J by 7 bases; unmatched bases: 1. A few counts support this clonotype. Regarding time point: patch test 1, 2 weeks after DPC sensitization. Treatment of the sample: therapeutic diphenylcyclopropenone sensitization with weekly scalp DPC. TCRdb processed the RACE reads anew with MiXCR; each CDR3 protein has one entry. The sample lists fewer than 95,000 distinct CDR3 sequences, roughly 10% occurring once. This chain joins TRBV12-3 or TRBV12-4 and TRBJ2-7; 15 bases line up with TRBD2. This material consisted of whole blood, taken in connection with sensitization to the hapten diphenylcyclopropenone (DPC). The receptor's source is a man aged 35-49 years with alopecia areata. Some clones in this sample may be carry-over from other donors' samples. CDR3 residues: CASRGLAGGEQYF. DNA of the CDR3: TGTGCCAGCAGGGGACTAGCGGGAGGAGAGCAGTACTTC.